This TCR beta chain was identified in a study of T cell changes during pregnancy in multiple sclerosis. Clones were sequenced by immunoSEQ multiplex PCR, and TCRdb holds only the in-frame ones, with some missing. The table lists 90,000 to 100,000 clones, 85% to 95% of them singletons. The CDR3 is 13 residues long. Deletions cut 5 bases from V and 4 bases from J, with 11 bases between. CDR1 is MNHEY and CDR2 is SVGAGI in the germline V gene. This TCR was sampled from a female donor with multiple sclerosis, enrolled in a pregnancy study. This rearrangement joins TRBV6-5 to TRBJ1-2; D may be TRBD1 (5 bases). This material consisted of peripheral blood, taken in the first trimester of pregnancy. CDR3 region: CASSTGWTYGYTF. In DNA, the CDR3 is TGTGCCAGCAGTACAGGTTGGACCTATGGCTACACCTTC.